This T cell receptor (beta chain) is from a study of blood T cell repertoires in COVID-19. Germline V gene sequence: CDR1 SNHLY, CDR2 FYNNEI. V was cut by 5 bases and J by 5 bases, with 15 bases left in between. The CDR3 runs to 14 residues. Some clones are missing from TCRdb's copy, which holds only in-frame ones; the method was immunoSEQ multiplex PCR. Of about 230,000 clones listed, over 65% were seen once; the top ten hold around 2.6%. The receptor was derived from a woman aged 70-85 years with active or convalescent COVID-19. Sequenced input: peripheral blood. The V gene is TRBV2, the J gene TRBJ2-5, with a tentative D call TRBD1 (6 bases). The chain's CDR3 is CASSSQGLRETQYF. The DNA of the CDR3 is TGTGCCAGCAGTAGCCAGGGGTTGCGGGAGACCCAGTACTTC.